This TCR beta chain was recorded in a study of control samples from healthy donors and cancer patients. Profiling relied on immunoSEQ multiplex PCR, and the TCRdb table lists in-frame clones only, not all of them. The sample records hundreds of thousands of clones, roughly 82% being singletons. This CDR3 region has 13 residues. The V gene lost 2 bases and the J gene lost 2 bases, with 9 bases spanning the gap. Germline V lookup: CDR1 GTSNPN, CDR2 SVGIG (reference sequence). The chain couples TRBV30 to TRBJ2-5, with D perhaps matching TRBD1 (5 bases). The TCR was taken from a woman in her fifties or sixties with lung cancer. Sequencing input: PBMCs. CDR3 bases: TGTGCCTGGAGTAGGGGAATACAAGAGACCCAGTACTTC. Its protein product is CAWSRGIQETQYF.